What follows describes a single T cell receptor (beta chain). The antigen is not known. cDNA libraries of TCR beta carried unique molecular identifiers. TCRdb re-derived calls from the PCR reads in MiXCR, one entry per CDR3 protein. This sample yields roughly 570,000 distinct CDR3 sequences, of which roughly 34% are seen a single time; around 6% belongs to the top ten. The sample originates from a study of post-analysis software for immune sequencing data. Study-level background: Disease courses included relapsing-remitting, secondary progressive and progressive-relapsing multiple sclerosis. Study-wide results and limits: Four or five TRBV segments, TRBV5-6, TRBV5-1 and TRBV20-1 among them, were found more frequent in patients than controls. Samples prepared in the same batch strongly co-clustered by F measure.

Per the germline V gene, CDR1 is MGHRA and CDR2 is YSYEKL. Trimming left V 4 bases short and J 6 bases short, with 21 bases between. The CDR3 sequence is 16 residues long. This sequence was found in a girl aged 2 to 17 with multiple sclerosis. The V and J genes are TRBV4-1 and TRBJ1-2, with D perhaps matching TRBD1 (5 bases). Sequencing was performed on blood. CDR3 DNA: TGCGCCAGCAGCCCAGAAGGGGACCTGATAAGGGATGGCTACACCTTC. Encoded protein: CASSPEGDLIRDGYTF.